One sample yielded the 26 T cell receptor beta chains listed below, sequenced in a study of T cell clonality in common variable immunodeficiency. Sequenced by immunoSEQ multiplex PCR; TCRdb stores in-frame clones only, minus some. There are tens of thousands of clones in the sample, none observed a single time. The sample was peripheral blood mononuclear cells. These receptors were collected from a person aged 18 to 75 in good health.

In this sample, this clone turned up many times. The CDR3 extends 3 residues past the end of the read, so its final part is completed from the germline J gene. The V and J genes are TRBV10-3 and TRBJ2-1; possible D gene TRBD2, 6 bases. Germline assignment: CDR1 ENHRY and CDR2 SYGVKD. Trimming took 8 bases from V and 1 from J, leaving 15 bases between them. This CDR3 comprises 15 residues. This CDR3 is CAIQSTGTSYNEQFF. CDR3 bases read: TGTGCCATCCAATCCACCGGGACTTCCTACAATGAG.

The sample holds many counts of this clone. The CDR3 DNA, read in part, is TGTGCCAGCAGTTTAAGGCGGACAGATACG. It yields the protein CASSLRRTDT. The whole CDR3 protein reads CASSLRRTDTQYF. The chain uses TRBV12-3 or TRBV12-4 and TRBJ2-3; D not resolved. The read gets to within 3 residues of the CDR3 end, and the germline J gene fills in the rest. This CDR3 is built from 13 residues. Deletions cut 2 bases from V and 3 bases from J, with 6 bases between.

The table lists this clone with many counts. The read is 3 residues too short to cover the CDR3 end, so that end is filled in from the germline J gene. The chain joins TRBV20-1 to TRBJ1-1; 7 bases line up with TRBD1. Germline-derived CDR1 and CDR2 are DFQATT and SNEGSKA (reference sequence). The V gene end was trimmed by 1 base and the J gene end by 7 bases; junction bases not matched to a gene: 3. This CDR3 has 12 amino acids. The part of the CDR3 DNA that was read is TGCAGTGCTAGAGGGGACAGCCTTGAA. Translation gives CSARGDSLE. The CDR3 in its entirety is CSARGDSLEAFF.

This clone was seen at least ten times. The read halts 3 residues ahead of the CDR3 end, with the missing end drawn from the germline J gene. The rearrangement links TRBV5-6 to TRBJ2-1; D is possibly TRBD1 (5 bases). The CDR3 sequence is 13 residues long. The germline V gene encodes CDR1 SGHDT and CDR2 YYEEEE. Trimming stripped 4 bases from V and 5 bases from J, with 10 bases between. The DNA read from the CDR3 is TGTGCCAGCAGCAACGACAGAAACAATGAG. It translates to CASSNDRNNE. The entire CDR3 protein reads CASSNDRNNEQFF. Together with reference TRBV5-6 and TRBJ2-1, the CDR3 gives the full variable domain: DAGVTQSPTHLIKTRGQQVTLRCSPKSGHDTVSWYQQALGQGPQFIFQYYEEEERQRGNFPDRFSGHQFPNYSSELNVNALLLGDSALYLCASSNDRNNEQFFGPGTRLTVL.

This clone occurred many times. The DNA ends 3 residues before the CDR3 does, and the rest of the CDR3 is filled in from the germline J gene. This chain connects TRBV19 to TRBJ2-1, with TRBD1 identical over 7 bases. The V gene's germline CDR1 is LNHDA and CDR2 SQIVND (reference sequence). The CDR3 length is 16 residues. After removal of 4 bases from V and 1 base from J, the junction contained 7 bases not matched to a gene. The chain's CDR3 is CASSTVRTGSYNEQFF. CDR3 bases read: TGTGCCAGTAGTACCGTACGGACAGGATCCTACAATGAG.

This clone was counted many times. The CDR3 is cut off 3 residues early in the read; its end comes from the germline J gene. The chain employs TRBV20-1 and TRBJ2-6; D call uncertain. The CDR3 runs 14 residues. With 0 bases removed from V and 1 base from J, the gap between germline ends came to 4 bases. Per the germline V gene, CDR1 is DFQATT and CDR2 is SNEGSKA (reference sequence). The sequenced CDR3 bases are TGCAGTGCTAGAGATGCGTCTGGGGCCAACGTC. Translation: CSARDASGANV. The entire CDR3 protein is CSARDASGANVLTF.

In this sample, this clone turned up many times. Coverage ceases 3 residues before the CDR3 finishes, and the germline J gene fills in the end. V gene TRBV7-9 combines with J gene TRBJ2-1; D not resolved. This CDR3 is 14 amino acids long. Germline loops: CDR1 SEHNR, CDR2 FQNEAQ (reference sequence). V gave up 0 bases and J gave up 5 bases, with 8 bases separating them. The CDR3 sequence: CASSLAPSNNEQFF. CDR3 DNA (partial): TGTGCCAGCAGCTTAGCCCCTTCTAACAATGAG.

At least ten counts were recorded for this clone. The CDR3 sequence is CASRPGQGGNIQYF. The sequenced part of the CDR3 DNA is TGTGCCAGCAGACCGGGACAGGGGGGCAACATT. V usage is TRBV7-9 and J usage is TRBJ2-4; TRBD1 agrees at 11 bases. Read coverage stops 3 residues before the CDR3 terminus; the germline J gene supplies the remainder. Trimming cost V 6 bases and J 7 bases; bases outside gene matches: 5. Per germline, CDR1 SEHNR and CDR2 FQNEAQ (reference sequence). The CDR3 runs 14 residues.

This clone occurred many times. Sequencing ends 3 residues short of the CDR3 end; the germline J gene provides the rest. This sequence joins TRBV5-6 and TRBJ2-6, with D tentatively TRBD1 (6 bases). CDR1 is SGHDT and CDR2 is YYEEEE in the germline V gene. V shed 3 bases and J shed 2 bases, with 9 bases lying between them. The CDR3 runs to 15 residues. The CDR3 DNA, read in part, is TGTGCCAGCAGCTCAGCAGGGGCTGGGGCCAACGTC. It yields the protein CASSSAGAGANV. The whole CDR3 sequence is CASSSAGAGANVLTF.

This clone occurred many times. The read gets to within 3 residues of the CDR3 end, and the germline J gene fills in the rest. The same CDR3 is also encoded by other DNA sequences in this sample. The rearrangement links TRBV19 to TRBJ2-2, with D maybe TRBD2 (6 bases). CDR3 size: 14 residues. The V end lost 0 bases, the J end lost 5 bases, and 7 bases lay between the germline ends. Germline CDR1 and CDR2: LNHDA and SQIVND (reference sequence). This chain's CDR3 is CASSIDRGTGELFF. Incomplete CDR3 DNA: TGTGCCAGTAGTATAGATCGGGGGACCGGGGAG.

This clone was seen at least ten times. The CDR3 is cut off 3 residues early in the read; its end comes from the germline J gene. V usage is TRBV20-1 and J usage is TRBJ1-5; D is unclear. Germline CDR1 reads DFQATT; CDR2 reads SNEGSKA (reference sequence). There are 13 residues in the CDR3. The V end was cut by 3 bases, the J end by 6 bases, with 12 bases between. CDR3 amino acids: CSASGAAGQPQHF. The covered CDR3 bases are TGCAGTGCTAGTGGAGCGGCGGGTCAGCCC.

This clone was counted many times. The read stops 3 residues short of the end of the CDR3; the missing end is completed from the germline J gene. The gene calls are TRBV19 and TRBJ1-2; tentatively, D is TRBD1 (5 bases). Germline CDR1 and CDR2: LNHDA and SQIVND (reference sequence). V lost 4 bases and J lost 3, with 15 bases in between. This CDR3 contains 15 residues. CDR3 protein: CASSTPGRRDYGYTF. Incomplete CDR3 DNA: TGTGCCAGTAGTACACCAGGGAGGCGCGACTATGGC.

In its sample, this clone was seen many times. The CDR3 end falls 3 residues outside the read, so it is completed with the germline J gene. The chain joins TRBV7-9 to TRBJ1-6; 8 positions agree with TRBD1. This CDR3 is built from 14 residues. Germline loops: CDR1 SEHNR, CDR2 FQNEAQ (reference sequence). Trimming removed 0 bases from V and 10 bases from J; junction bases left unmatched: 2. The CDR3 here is CASSLANRGSPLHF. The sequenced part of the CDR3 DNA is TGTGCCAGCAGCTTAGCCAACAGGGGGTCACCC. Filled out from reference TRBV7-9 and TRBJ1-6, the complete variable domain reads DTGVSQNPRHKITKRGQNVTFRCDPISEHNRLYWYRQTLGQGPEFLTYFQNEAQLEKSRLLSDRFSAERPKGSFSTLEIQRTEQGDSAMYLCASSLANRGSPLHFGNGTRLTVT.

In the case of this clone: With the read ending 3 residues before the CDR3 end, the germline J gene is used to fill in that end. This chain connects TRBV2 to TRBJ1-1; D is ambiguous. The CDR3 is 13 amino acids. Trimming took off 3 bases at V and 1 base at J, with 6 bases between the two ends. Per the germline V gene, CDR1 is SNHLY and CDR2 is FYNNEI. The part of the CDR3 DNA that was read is TGTGCCAGCAGTGACCAATGGAACACTGAA. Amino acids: CASSDQWNTE. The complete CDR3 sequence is CASSDQWNTEAFF. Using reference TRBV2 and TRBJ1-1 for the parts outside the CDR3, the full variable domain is EPEVTQTPSHQVTQMGQEVILRCVPISNHLYFYWYRQILGQKVEFLVSFYNNEISEKSEIFDDQFSVERPDGSNFTLKIRSTKLEDSAMYFCASSDQWNTEAFFGQGTRLTVV.

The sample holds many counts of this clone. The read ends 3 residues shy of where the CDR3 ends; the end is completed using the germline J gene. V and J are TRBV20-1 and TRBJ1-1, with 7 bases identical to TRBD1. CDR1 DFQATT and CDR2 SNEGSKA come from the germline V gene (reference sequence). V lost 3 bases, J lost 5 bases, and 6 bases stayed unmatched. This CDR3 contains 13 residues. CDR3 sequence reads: CSASNRGGTEAFF. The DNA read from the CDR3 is TGCAGTGCTAGCAACAGGGGTGGGACTGAA.

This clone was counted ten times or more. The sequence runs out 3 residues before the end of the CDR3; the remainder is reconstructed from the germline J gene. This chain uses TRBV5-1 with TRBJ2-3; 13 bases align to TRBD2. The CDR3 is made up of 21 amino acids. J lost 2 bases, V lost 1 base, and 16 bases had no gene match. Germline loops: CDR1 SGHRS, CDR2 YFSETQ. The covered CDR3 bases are TGCGCCAGCAGCTTGAAGATAACGGCCAGGACTAGCGGGAGCGTCACAGATACG. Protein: CASSLKITARTSGSVTDT. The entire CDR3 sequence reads CASSLKITARTSGSVTDTQYF.

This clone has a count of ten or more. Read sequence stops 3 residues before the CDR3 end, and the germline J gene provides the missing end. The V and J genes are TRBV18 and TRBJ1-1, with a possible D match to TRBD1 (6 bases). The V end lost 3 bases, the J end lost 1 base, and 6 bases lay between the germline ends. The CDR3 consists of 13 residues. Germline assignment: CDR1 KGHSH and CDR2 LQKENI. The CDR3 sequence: CASSPGQNTEAFF. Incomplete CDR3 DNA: TGTGCCAGCTCACCGGGACAGAACACTGAA.

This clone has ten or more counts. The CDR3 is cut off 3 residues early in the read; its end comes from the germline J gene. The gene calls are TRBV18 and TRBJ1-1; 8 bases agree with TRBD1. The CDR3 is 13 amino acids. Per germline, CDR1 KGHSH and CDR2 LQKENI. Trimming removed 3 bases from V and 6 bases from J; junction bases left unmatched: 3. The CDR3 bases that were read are TGTGCCAGCTCACCCCCACAGGGGGCTGAA. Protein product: CASSPPQGAE. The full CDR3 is CASSPPQGAEAFF.

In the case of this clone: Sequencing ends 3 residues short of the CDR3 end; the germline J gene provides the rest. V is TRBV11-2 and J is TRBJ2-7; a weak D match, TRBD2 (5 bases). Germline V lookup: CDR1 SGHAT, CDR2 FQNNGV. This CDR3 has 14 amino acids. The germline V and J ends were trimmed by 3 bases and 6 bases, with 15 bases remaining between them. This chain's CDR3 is CASSFLRGWAEQYF. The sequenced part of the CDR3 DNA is TGTGCCAGCAGCTTCCTCCGAGGGTGGGCCGAG.

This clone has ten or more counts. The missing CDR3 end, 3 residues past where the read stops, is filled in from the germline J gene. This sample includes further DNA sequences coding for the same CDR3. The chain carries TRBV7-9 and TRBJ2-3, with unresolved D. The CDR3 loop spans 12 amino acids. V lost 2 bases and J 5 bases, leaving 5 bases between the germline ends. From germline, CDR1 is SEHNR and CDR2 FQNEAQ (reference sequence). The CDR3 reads CASSLTGDTQYF. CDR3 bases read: TGTGCCAGCAGCTTAACGGGAGATACG.

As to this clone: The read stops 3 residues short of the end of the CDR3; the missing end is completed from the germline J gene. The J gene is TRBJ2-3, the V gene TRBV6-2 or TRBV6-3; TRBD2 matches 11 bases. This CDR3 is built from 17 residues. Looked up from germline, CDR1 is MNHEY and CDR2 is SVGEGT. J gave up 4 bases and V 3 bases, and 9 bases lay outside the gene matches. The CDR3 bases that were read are TGTGCCAGCAGTTATTCTACTAGCGGGAGAGGCGCAGATACG. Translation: CASSYSTSGRGADT. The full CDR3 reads CASSYSTSGRGADTQYF.

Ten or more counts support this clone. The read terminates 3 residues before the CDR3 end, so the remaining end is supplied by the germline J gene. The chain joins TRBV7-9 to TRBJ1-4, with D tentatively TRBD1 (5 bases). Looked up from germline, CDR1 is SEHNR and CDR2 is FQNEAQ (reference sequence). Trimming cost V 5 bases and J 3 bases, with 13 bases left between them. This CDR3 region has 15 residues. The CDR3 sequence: CASSVYWDSNEKLFF. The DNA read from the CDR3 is TGTGCCAGCAGCGTTTATTGGGACTCTAATGAAAAA.

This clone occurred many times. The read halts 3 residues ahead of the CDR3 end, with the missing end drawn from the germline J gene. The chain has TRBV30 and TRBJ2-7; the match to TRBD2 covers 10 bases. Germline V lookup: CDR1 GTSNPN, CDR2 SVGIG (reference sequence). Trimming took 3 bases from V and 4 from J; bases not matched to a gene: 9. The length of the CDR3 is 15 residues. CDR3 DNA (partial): TGTGCCTGGAGCCCGGGGCTAGCGGGAGTGTACGAG. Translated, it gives CAWSPGLAGVYE. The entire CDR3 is CAWSPGLAGVYEQYF.

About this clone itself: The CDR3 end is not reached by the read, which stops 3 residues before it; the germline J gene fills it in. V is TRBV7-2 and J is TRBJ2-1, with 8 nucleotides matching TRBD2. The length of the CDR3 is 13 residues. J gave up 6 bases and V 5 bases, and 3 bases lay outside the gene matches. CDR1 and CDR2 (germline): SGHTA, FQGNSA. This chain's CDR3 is CASSNGGGNEQFF. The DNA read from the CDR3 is TGTGCCAGCAGCAACGGGGGGGGCAATGAG.

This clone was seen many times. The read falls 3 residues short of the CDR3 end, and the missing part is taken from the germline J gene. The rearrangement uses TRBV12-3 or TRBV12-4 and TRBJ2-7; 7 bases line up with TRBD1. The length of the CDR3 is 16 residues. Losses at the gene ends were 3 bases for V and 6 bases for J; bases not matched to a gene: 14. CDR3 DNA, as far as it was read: TGTGCCAGCAGTTTCATCCCCGGGACAGCCGTTCCCGAG. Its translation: CASSFIPGTAVPE. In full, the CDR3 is CASSFIPGTAVPEQYF.

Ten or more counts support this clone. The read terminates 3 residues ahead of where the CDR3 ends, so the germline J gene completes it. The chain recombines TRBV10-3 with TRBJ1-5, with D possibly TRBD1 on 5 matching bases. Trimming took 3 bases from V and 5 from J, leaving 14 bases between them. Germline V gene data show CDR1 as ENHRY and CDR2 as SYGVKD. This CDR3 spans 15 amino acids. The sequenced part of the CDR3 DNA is TGTGCCATCAGTGACCCGCAGGGAGGGGATCAGCCC. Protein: CAISDPQGGDQP. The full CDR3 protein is CAISDPQGGDQPQHF.